Shown below are 10 T cell receptor beta chains from a single sample sequenced in a study of T cells in Graves' hyperthyroidism and ophthalmopathy. Researchers amplified the TCR beta CDR3 regions from RNA transcripts. A set of HTBI primers served as the primers for a first-round RT-PCR of the TCR CDR3. One entry per CDR3 protein results from TCRdb running MiXCR on the multiplex PCR reads. The repertoire holds about 690,000 distinct CDR3 sequences, with 15% to 20% as singletons. The sample was blood. These receptors all stem from a man aged 50 to 60 with Graves' hyperthyroidism.

At least ten counts were recorded for this clonotype. The chain uses TRBV2 and TRBJ2-3; D unresolved. Trimming left V 4 bases short and J 0 bases short, with 11 bases between. The CDR3 extends over 15 amino acids. Germline assignment: CDR1 SNHLY and CDR2 FYNNEI. CDR3 in DNA: TGTGCCAGCAGTGTTGCGACAACTAGCACAGATACGCAGTATTTT. As protein: CASSVATTSTDTQYF. Variable domain in full (rest from reference TRBV2 and TRBJ2-3): EPEVTQTPSHQVTQMGQEVILRCVPISNHLYFYWYRQILGQKVEFLVSFYNNEISEKSEIFDDQFSVERPDGSNFTLKIRSTKLEDSAMYFCASSVATTSTDTQYFGPGTRLTVL.

V is TRBV20-1 and J is TRBJ1-2, with a possible D match to TRBD1 (5 bases). V was pared by 6 bases and J by 7 bases, with 21 bases between. The CDR3 runs 14 residues. Germline V gives CDR1 DFQATT, CDR2 SNEGSKA (reference sequence). CDR3 in amino acids: CSALSGQGGRGYTF. As DNA, the CDR3 is TGCAGTGCCCTGTCGGGGCAGGGCGGGCGTGGCTACACCTTC.

In its sample, this clonotype was seen a few times. The V and J genes are TRBV30 and TRBJ1-6; 7 positions agree with TRBD1. The germline V gene has CDR1 GTSNPN and CDR2 SVGIG (reference sequence). V dropped 4 bases and J dropped 10; count of bases not matched to a gene: 13. The CDR3 runs 15 residues. The CDR3 is CAWTLLGTESSPLHF. CDR3 DNA: TGTGCCTGGACCCTGCTTGGGACAGAGTCGTCACCCCTCCACTTT.

The rearrangement links TRBV19 to TRBJ2-7; TRBD2 matches 10 bases. This CDR3 region has 15 residues. CDR1 and CDR2 (germline): LNHDA, SQIVND (reference sequence). Trimming removed 3 bases from V and 3 bases from J; junction bases left unmatched: 5. The CDR3 sequence: CASSIILAGDYEQYF. In nucleotides, the CDR3 is TGTGCCAGTAGTATCATCCTAGCGGGGGACTACGAGCAGTACTTC.

This rearrangement joins TRBV6-5 to TRBJ2-1, with D possibly TRBD2 on 6 matching bases. Germline values: CDR1 MNHEY, CDR2 SVGAGI. The CDR3 is 16 residues long. The germline V and J ends were trimmed by 2 bases and 0 bases, with 11 bases remaining between them. The CDR3 nucleotides are TGTGCCAGCAGTTACGACGCGGGGTTCTCCTACAATGAGCAGTTCTTC. Its translation is CASSYDAGFSYNEQFF.

The chain recombines TRBV5-8 with TRBJ2-2; TRBD1 aligns across 7 bases. CDR1 and CDR2 (germline): SGHTS, YDEGEE. The CDR3 extends over 14 amino acids. V was clipped by 5 bases and J by 6 bases; unmatched bases: 7. The CDR3 loop reads CASRNNRGPGELFF. For the CDR3, the DNA is TGTGCCAGCAGGAATAACAGGGGCCCCGGGGAGCTGTTTTTT.

This clonotype was recorded at least ten times. This chain links TRBV12-3 or TRBV12-4 with TRBJ2-1; the D is unclear. The CDR3 loop spans 12 amino acids. The ends were cut back, 5 bases at V and 10 bases at J, with 12 bases in the middle. The CDR3: CASSPGSTEQFF. The DNA for the CDR3 is TGTGCCAGCAGTCCCGGATCGACGGAGCAGTTCTTC.

The chain has TRBV7-9 and TRBJ1-6, with 7 bases aligning to TRBD1. V dropped 6 bases and J dropped 13; count of bases not matched to a gene: 9. Germline V CDR1 and CDR2: SEHNR, FQNEAQ (reference sequence). The CDR3 is 13 residues long. CDR3 protein: CASRWDRETPLHF. CDR3 sequence (DNA): TGTGCCAGCAGGTGGGACAGAGAAACCCCCCTCCACTTT. The complete variable domain, with remaining parts taken from reference TRBV7-9 and TRBJ1-6, reads DTGVSQNPRHKITKRGQNVTFRCDPISEHNRLYWYRQTLGQGPEFLTYFQNEAQLEKSRLLSDRFSAERPKGSFSTLEIQRTEQGDSAMYLCASRWDRETPLHFGNGTRLTVT.

This clonotype was detected only a few times. The chain is built from TRBV20-1 and TRBJ2-7; weak D call: TRBD1 (8 bases). The CDR3 contains 14 residues. The V gene lost 5 bases and the J gene lost 6 bases, with 20 bases spanning the gap. Germline CDR1 is DFQATT and CDR2 is SNEGSKA (reference sequence). The CDR3 DNA reads as TGCAGTGCTTCTGACAGGGGTCGCGGGAGCGAGCAGTACTTC. This sequence encodes CSASDRGRGSEQYF.

This clonotype has just a few counts. The V gene is TRBV9, the J gene TRBJ2-7; 10 bases line up with TRBD2. The CDR3 extends over 16 amino acids. Germline V CDR1 and CDR2: SGDLS, YYNGEE. J was trimmed by 2 bases and V by 0 bases; bases with no gene match: 5. This chain's CDR3 is CASSVEELAGTYEQYF. CDR3 coding DNA: TGTGCCAGCAGCGTAGAGGAACTAGCGGGGACCTACGAGCAGTACTTC. Complete variable domain (other parts from reference TRBV9 and TRBJ2-7): DSGVTQTPKHLITATGQRVTLRCSPRSGDLSVYWYQQSLDQGLQFLIQYYNGEERAKGNILERFSAQQFPDLHSELNLSSLELGDSALYFCASSVEELAGTYEQYFGPGTRLTVT.